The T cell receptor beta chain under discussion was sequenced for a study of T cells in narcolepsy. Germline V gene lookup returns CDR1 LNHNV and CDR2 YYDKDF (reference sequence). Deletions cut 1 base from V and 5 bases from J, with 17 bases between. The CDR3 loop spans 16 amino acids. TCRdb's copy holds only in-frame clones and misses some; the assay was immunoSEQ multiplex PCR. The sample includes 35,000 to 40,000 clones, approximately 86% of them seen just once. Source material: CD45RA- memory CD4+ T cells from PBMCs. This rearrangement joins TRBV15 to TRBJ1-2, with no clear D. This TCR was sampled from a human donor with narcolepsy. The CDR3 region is CATSRGVAGGLYGYTF. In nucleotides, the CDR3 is TGTGCCACCAGCAGAGGGGTAGCGGGTGGGCTATATGGCTACACCTTC.